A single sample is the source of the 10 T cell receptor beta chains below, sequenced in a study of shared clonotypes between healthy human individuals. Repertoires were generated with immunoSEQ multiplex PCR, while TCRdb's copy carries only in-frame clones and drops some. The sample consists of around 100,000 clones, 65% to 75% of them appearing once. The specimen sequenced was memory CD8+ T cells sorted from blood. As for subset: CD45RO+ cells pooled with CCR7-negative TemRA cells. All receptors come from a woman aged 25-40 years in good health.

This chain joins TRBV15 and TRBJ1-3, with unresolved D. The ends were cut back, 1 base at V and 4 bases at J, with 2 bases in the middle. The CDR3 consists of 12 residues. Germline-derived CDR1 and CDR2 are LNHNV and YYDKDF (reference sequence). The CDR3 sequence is CATSRVGNTIYF. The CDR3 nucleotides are TGTGCCACCAGCAGAGTGGGAAACACCATATATTTT.

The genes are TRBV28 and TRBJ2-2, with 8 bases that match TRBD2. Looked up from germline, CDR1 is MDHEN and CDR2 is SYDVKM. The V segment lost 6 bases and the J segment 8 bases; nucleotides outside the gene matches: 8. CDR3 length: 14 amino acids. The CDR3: CASSLAGWTGELFF. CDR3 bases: TGTGCCAGCAGCTTAGCGGGGTGGACGGGGGAGCTGTTTTTT.

CDR3 DNA: TGTGCCGGTCAAGGACAGGGTTTTTCAGATACGCAGTATTTT. Amino acids: CAGQGQGFSDTQYF. This chain joins TRBV7-9 and TRBJ2-3; 8 bases agree with TRBD1. In germline, CDR1 is SEHNR, CDR2 FQNEAQ (reference sequence). This CDR3 comprises 14 residues. V lost 11 bases to trimming and J lost 4 bases; unmatched junction nucleotides: 11. Full variable domain (remainder filled in from reference TRBV7-9 and TRBJ2-3): DTGVSQNPRHKITKRGQNVTFRCDPISEHNRLYWYRQTLGQGPEFLTYFQNEAQLEKSRLLSDRFSAERPKGSFSTLEIQRTEQGDSAMYLCAGQGQGFSDTQYFGPGTRLTVL.

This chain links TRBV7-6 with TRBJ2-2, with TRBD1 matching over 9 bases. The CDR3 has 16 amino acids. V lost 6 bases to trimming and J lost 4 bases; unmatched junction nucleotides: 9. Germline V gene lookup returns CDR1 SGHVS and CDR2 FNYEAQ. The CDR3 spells CASRPRQGVTTGELFF. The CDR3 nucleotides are TGTGCCAGCAGGCCTAGACAGGGGGTAACCACCGGGGAGCTGTTTTTT. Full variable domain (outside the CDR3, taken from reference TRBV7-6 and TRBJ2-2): GAGVSQSPRYKVTKRGQDVALRCDPISGHVSLYWYRQALGQGPEFLTYFNYEAQQDKSGLPNDRFSAERPEGSISTLTIQRTEQRDSAMYRCASRPRQGVTTGELFFGEGSRLTVL.

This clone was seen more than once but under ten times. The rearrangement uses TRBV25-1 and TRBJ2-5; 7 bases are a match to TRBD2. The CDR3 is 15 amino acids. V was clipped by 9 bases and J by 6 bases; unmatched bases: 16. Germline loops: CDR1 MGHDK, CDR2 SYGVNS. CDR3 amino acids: CASTSSGNLRKTQYF. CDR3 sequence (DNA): TGTGCCAGTACCTCTAGCGGAAACCTCAGGAAGACCCAGTACTTC.

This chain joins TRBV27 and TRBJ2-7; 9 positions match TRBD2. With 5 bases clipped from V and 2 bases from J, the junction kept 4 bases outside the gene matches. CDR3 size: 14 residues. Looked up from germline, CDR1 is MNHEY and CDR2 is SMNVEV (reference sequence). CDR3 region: CASSDSGGTYEQYF. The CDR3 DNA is TGTGCCAGCAGTGATAGCGGGGGAACCTACGAGCAGTACTTC.

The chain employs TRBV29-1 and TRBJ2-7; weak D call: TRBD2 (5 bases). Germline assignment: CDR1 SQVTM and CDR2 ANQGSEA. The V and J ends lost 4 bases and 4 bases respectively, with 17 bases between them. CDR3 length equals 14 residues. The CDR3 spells CSVVGERRVYEQYF. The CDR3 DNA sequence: TGCAGCGTTGTGGGTGAGCGGCGGGTTTACGAGCAGTACTTC.

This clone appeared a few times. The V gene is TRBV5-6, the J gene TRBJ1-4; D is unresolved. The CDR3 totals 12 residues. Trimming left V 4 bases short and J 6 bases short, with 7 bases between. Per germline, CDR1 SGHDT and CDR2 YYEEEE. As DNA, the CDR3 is TGTGCCAGCAGCCTAAGGGATGAAAAACTGTTTTTT. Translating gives CASSLRDEKLFF.

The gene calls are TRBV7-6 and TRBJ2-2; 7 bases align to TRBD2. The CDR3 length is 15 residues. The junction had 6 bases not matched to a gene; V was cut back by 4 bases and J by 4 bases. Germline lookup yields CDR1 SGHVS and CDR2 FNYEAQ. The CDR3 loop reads CASSSNAGVTGELFF. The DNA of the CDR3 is TGTGCCAGCAGCTCTAACGCGGGAGTCACCGGGGAGCTGTTTTTT.

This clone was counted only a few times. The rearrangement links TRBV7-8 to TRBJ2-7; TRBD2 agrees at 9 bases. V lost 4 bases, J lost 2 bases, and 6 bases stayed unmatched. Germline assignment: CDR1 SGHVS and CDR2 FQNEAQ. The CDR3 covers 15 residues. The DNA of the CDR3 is TGTGCCAGCAGCTCGCGACTAGCGGAGACCTACGAGCAGTACTTC. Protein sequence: CASSSRLAETYEQYF.